This T cell receptor beta chain was identified during a study of T cell clonotyping in hematopoietic cell transplantation. General study findings and limits: Higher Inverse Simpson Index values in graft donor and pretransplant recipient predicted broader posttransplant TCR diversity.

To note about this clone: The antigen remains unidentified.

The protocol was immunoSEQ multiplex PCR, while the TCRdb copy is restricted to in-frame clones and leaves out a portion. The table has about 45,000 clones, roughly 80% seen once. V was shortened by 4 bases and J by 0 bases, with 5 bases between the two germline ends. The CDR3 sequence is 13 residues long. Germline lookup yields CDR1 SGHRS and CDR2 YFSETQ. As to time point: recipient sample about 28 days before transplant, after cytoreduction. The receptor was isolated from a man aged 55-75 years with myelodysplastic syndrome. Some clones in this sample may be carry-over from other donors' samples. The rearrangement uses TRBV5-1 and TRBJ1-3; D is uncertain. The material was peripheral blood mononuclear cells, obtained before stem cell transplant. CDR3 sequence reads: CASSADSGNTIYF. DNA of the CDR3: TGCGCCAGCAGCGCGGACTCTGGAAACACCATATATTTT.